Below, 29 T cell receptor beta chains from the same sample are listed, as sequenced in a study of STAT5B mutations in CD4+ large granular lymphocyte leukemia (dated by TCRdb to the early 2020s). Receptors were amplified or captured by the immunoSEQ multiplex PCR assay. TCRdb mirrors the immuneACCESS table, restricted to in-frame sequences. Some clones are absent from its copies; in checked studies, under half trace to an unresolved V gene, and the reason for the others is unknown. The sample table records 30,000 to 40,000 clones; 88% of these occur just once. Clones ranked in the top ten supply approximately 1% of the sample. Sequencing input: CD4+ T cells from blood buffy coats. The receptors were sampled from a human donor in good health.

The chain couples TRBV11-3 to TRBJ2-1, with D unresolved. The CDR3 is made up of 13 amino acids. V gave up 8 bases and J gave up 3 bases, with 11 bases separating them. CDR1 SGHNT and CDR2 YENEEA come from the germline V gene. The CDR3 region is CASQRLNYNEQFF. CDR3 bases: TGTGCCAGCCAAAGGCTGAACTACAATGAGCAGTTCTTC.

The chain employs TRBV30 and TRBJ2-3, with 7 bases lining up with TRBD1. The V and J ends lost 8 bases and 0 bases, in that order; junction bases with no gene match: 5. Germline loops: CDR1 GTSNPN, CDR2 SVGIG (reference sequence). The CDR3 has 13 residues. The CDR3 DNA reads TGTGCCGGCGCGACAGGGAGCACAGATACGCAGTATTTT. This translates into CAGATGSTDTQYF.

The V call is TRBV18, the J call TRBJ2-2, with a possible D match to TRBD1 (5 bases). Germline assignment: CDR1 KGHSH and CDR2 LQKENI. The V and J ends lost 3 bases and 5 bases respectively, with 7 bases between them. The CDR3 has 13 residues. The CDR3 bases are TGTGCCAGCTCACCCAGGGATACCGGGGAGCTGTTTTTT. This sequence encodes CASSPRDTGELFF.

V and J are TRBV11-2 and TRBJ2-1; 8 positions match TRBD1. Per germline, CDR1 SGHAT and CDR2 FQNNGV. J was trimmed by 5 bases and V by 3 bases; bases with no gene match: 12. The CDR3 spans 17 residues. The CDR3: CASSFRLQGEQNNEQFF. The DNA of the CDR3 is TGTGCCAGCAGCTTCCGTCTACAGGGGGAACAGAACAATGAGCAGTTCTTC.

This clone was picked up one time. This chain uses TRBV25-1 with TRBJ2-6, with TRBD1 as a possible D gene (7 bases). V was trimmed by 5 bases and J by 2 bases, leaving 16 bases between them. The CDR3 runs 17 residues. Germline CDR1 and CDR2: MGHDK and SYGVNS. DNA of the CDR3: TGTGCCAGCAGTCCGCGGGACAGTATTCCTGGGGCCAACGTCCTGACTTTC. Encoded protein: CASSPRDSIPGANVLTF. Filled out from reference TRBV25-1 and TRBJ2-6, the complete variable domain reads EADIYQTPRYLVIGTGKKITLECSQTMGHDKMYWYQQDPGMELHLIHYSYGVNSTEKGDLSSESTVSRIRTEHFPLTLESARPSHTSQYLCASSPRDSIPGANVLTFGAGSRLTVL.

V and J are TRBV11-2 and TRBJ2-1, with D perhaps TRBD2 (6 bases). The CDR3 is made up of 13 amino acids. Trimming pared 4 bases from V and 5 bases from J, leaving 9 bases between. Germline values: CDR1 SGHAT, CDR2 FQNNGV. The CDR3 sequence is CASSWDWNNEQFF. The CDR3 DNA reads TGTGCCAGCAGCTGGGACTGGAACAATGAGCAGTTCTTC.

The chain employs TRBV21-1 and TRBJ1-2. TRBV21-1 is described as a pseudogene. This CDR3 is 12 amino acids long. The CDR3 sequence is CASSKDVTGYTF. The CDR3 nucleotides are TGTGCCAGCAGCAAAGATGTAACCGGCTACACCTTC.

V gene TRBV30 combines with J gene TRBJ1-2, with D hard to call. The CDR3 has 15 amino acids. In germline, CDR1 is GTSNPN, CDR2 SVGIG (reference sequence). The V end lost 3 bases, the J end lost 3 bases, and 17 bases lay between the germline ends. This CDR3 reads CAWRGGEVVDYGYTF. CDR3 in DNA: TGTGCCTGGAGGGGTGGGGAAGTTGTGGACTATGGCTACACCTTC.

This chain links TRBV7-2 with TRBJ2-6, with 7 nucleotides matching TRBD2. The germline V gene has CDR1 SGHTA and CDR2 FQGNSA. The CDR3 contains 16 residues. The CDR3 coding sequence is TGTGCTTGGCGGCTAGCGGATAGATCTGGGGCCAACGTCCTGACTTTC. Translated: CAWRLADRSGANVLTF.

J is TRBJ1-5 and V is TRBV7-2; D is possibly TRBD1 (6 bases). This CDR3 is 15 amino acids long. Trimming stripped 5 bases from V and 7 bases from J, with 18 bases between. Germline V gene lookup returns CDR1 SGHTA and CDR2 FQGNSA. This CDR3 reads CASSLGGGAGQPQHF. The CDR3 nucleotides are TGTGCCAGCAGCCTGGGGGGGGGCGCAGGCCAGCCCCAGCATTTT.

V and J are TRBV5-4 and TRBJ2-3; either TRBD1 or TRBD2 may fit D (5 bases each). Germline CDR1 is SGHNT and CDR2 is YYREEE (reference sequence). The CDR3 spans 14 residues. Trimming stripped 0 bases from V and 5 bases from J, with 10 bases between. CDR3: CASSLVGAEDTQYF. DNA of the CDR3: TGTGCCAGCAGCTTGGTCGGGGCGGAAGATACGCAGTATTTT.

The chain couples TRBV14 to TRBJ2-1; D remains ambiguous. V dropped 3 bases and J dropped 2 bases, with 8 bases sitting between them. The CDR3 extends over 14 amino acids. The V gene's germline CDR1 is SGHDN and CDR2 FVKESK. The CDR3 nucleotides read TGTGCCAGCAGCCATTTCAGCACCTACAATGAGCAGTTCTTC. Its translation is CASSHFSTYNEQFF.

The chain links TRBV7-2 to TRBJ2-5; no reliable D call. Germline CDR1 SGHTA, CDR2 FQGNSA. V was pared by 5 bases and J by 2 bases, with 9 bases between. The CDR3 totals 13 residues. The DNA for the CDR3 is TGTGCCAGCAGCCCATCTAGACAAGAGACCCAGTACTTC. It is translated as CASSPSRQETQYF.

This clone was recorded once. V and J are TRBV4-3 and TRBJ1-1; D is undetermined. Trimming shortened V by 1 base and J by 5 bases, and 11 bases separated the two germline ends. The CDR3 runs to 14 residues. Per the germline V gene, CDR1 is LGHNA and CDR2 is YSLEER. In DNA form, the CDR3 reads TGCGCCAGCAGCCAAGGTGACGGGTGGACTGAAGCTTTCTTT. Translating it yields CASSQGDGWTEAFF.

The chain recombines TRBV6-9 with TRBJ2-7, with 7 bases lining up with TRBD1. Losses at the gene ends were 1 base for V and 5 bases for J; bases not matched to a gene: 20. The V gene's germline CDR1 is MNHGY and CDR2 SVAAGI. This CDR3 has 19 amino acids. For the CDR3, the DNA is TGTGCCAGCAGTTATTTCGTGTTCGACCCGACAGGGCTTTGTGACGAGCAGTACTTC. Its translation: CASSYFVFDPTGLCDEQYF.

V gene TRBV10-1 combines with J gene TRBJ1-2; D is unclear. Trimming removed 0 bases from V and 4 bases from J, with 6 bases in between. CDR3 size: 13 residues. From germline, CDR1 is WNHNN and CDR2 SYGVQD (reference sequence). The CDR3 region has the DNA TGCGCCAGCAGTGAGTCAACGGCCTATGGCTACACCTTC. The encoded protein is CASSESTAYGYTF.

V usage is TRBV27 and J usage is TRBJ1-2; no definite D call. Germline lookup yields CDR1 MNHEY and CDR2 SMNVEV (reference sequence). Trimming took off 4 bases at V and 4 bases at J, with 16 bases between the two ends. The CDR3 has 15 amino acids. The CDR3 sequence is CASSSPRAGIYGYTF. CDR3 nucleotides: TGTGCCAGCAGTTCCCCAAGGGCAGGAATCTATGGCTACACCTTC.

V is TRBV11-3 and J is TRBJ2-1, with D unclear. The V end lost 0 bases, the J end lost 9 bases, and 9 bases lay between the germline ends. CDR1 is SGHNT, CDR2 YENEEA, per germline. The CDR3 totals 13 residues. The CDR3 spells CASSLEGGIEQFF. CDR3 coding DNA: TGTGCCAGCAGCTTAGAAGGTGGGATTGAGCAGTTCTTC.

The V gene is TRBV7-6, the J gene TRBJ1-4; D is possibly TRBD1 (5 bases). The V end lost 1 base, the J end lost 10 bases, and 13 bases lay between the germline ends. The CDR3 covers 14 residues. Germline V gives CDR1 SGHVS, CDR2 FNYEAQ. CDR3 in DNA: TGTGCCAGCAGCTTAGAAATGGGGCTTGGAAAACTGTTTTTT. It translates to CASSLEMGLGKLFF.

The chain links TRBV27 to TRBJ2-5, with D possibly being TRBD1 or TRBD2 (5 bases each). The CDR3 sequence is 16 residues long. V was cut by 2 bases and J by 3 bases, with 16 bases left in between. CDR1 MNHEY and CDR2 SMNVEV come from the germline V gene (reference sequence). The CDR3 reads CASSLIRESFKETQYF. The DNA for the CDR3 is TGTGCCAGCAGTTTAATCAGGGAGTCCTTCAAAGAGACCCAGTACTTC.

The chain recombines TRBV9 with TRBJ2-5; TRBD2 matches 7 bases. Trimming cost V 0 bases and J 5 bases; bases outside gene matches: 4. The CDR3 contains 14 residues. Germline CDR1 SGDLS, CDR2 YYNGEE. CDR3 loop: CASSVGLAVETQYF. In DNA form, the CDR3 reads TGTGCCAGCAGCGTAGGACTAGCTGTCGAGACCCAGTACTTC.

The chain employs TRBV4-3 and TRBJ2-4; D may correspond to TRBD1 or TRBD2 (5 bases each). The CDR3 is 17 residues long. CDR1 and CDR2 from the germline V gene are LGHNA and YSLEER. V shed 3 bases and J shed 1 base, with 16 bases lying between them. The CDR3 DNA sequence: TGCGCCAGCAGCCAGGCCCCCGGGACCCCCGCCAAAAACATTCAGTACTTC. This gives the protein CASSQAPGTPAKNIQYF.

This clone was seen just once. The chain joins TRBV11-3 to TRBJ1-2; TRBD1 might be the D (6 bases). Germline assignment: CDR1 SGHNT and CDR2 YENEEA. Deletions cut 7 bases from V and 6 bases from J, with 15 bases between. The CDR3 length is 13 residues. The CDR3 DNA follows: TGTGCCAGCAAAAAGCAGGGGTTCAATGGCTACACCTTC. It encodes CASKKQGFNGYTF. Looking up the rest from reference TRBV11-3 and TRBJ1-2 gives the full variable domain: EAGVVQSPRYKIIEKKQPVAFWCNPISGHNTLYWYLQNLGQGPELLIRYENEEAVDDSQLPKDRFSAERLKGVDSTLKIQPAELGDSAVYLCASKKQGFNGYTFGSGTRLTVV.

This chain joins TRBV7-9 and TRBJ1-3; unclear D gene. V lost 5 bases and J lost 0, with 8 bases in between. The germline CDR1 and CDR2 sequences are SEHNR and FQNEAQ (reference sequence). This CDR3 region has 14 residues. The CDR3 DNA is TGTGCCAGCAGCCGGACCAACTCTGGAAACACCATATATTTT. Translation gives CASSRTNSGNTIYF. Full variable domain (remainder filled in from reference TRBV7-9 and TRBJ1-3): DTGVSQNPRHKITKRGQNVTFRCDPISEHNRLYWYRQTLGQGPEFLTYFQNEAQLEKSRLLSDRFSAERPKGSFSTLEIQRTEQGDSAMYLCASSRTNSGNTIYFGEGSWLTVV.

CDR3 nucleotides: TGTGCCAGCAGTCCACAGGGGTCTTCGGGAAACACCATATATTTT. Protein sequence: CASSPQGSSGNTIYF. The genes are TRBV6-6 and TRBJ1-3; 7 nucleotides match TRBD1. The CDR3 spans 15 residues. Germline loops: CDR1 MNHNY, CDR2 SVGAGI (reference sequence). With 5 bases clipped from V and 4 bases from J, the junction kept 8 bases outside the gene matches.

The chain recombines TRBV27 with TRBJ2-3; a possible D gene is TRBD2 (5 bases). The V end was cut by 7 bases, the J end by 6 bases, with 17 bases between. The germline V gene encodes CDR1 MNHEY and CDR2 SMNVEV (reference sequence). This CDR3 has 14 residues. For the CDR3, the DNA is TGTGCCAGCACCAAGAGGGCCGGTGCGGATACGCAGTATTTT. This gives the protein CASTKRAGADTQYF.

The V call is TRBV28, the J call TRBJ2-5; 11 bases fit TRBD2. J lost 9 bases, V lost 6 bases, and 6 bases had no gene match. Germline V gene lookup returns CDR1 MDHEN and CDR2 SYDVKM. The CDR3 runs 13 residues. CDR3 region: CASSLPGLAAQYF. The CDR3, as DNA: TGTGCCAGCAGCCTACCGGGACTAGCGGCCCAGTACTTC.

The rearrangement joins TRBV15 to TRBJ1-4; TRBD1 might be the D (5 bases). Trimming left V 1 base short and J 5 bases short, with 5 bases between. Germline V gene lookup returns CDR1 LNHNV and CDR2 YYDKDF (reference sequence). The CDR3 spans 13 residues. The CDR3 DNA sequence: TGTGCCACCAGCAGAGGACAGAATGAAAAACTGTTTTTT. Protein: CATSRGQNEKLFF.

The genes are TRBV19 and TRBJ1-1; TRBD1 matches 11 bases. Trimming at V came to 6 bases and at J to 5 bases, leaving 11 bases not matched to a gene. This CDR3 is 16 amino acids long. CDR1 is LNHDA, CDR2 SQIVND, per germline (reference sequence). The chain's CDR3 is CASSGRDRGFWTEAFF. The CDR3 DNA reads TGTGCCAGTAGCGGACGGGACAGGGGGTTTTGGACTGAAGCTTTCTTT.